This TCR beta chain was retrieved from a study of OX40 agonist ivuxolimab in advanced cancers. About the study: Dose-escalation patients suffered from hepatocellular carcinoma, melanoma, renal cell or head and neck cancer.

Study results and caveats: Certain nonresponders additionally had low normalized T-cell clonal expansion. Compared with CD4+, CD8+ T cells on average had more expanded clones. CD4+ and CD8+ T cells in blood underwent clonal expansion by week 6 at 0.1 to 3.0 mg/kg.

The CDR3 totals 13 residues. Germline assignment: CDR1 SQVTM and CDR2 ANQGSEA. V shed 7 bases and J shed 4 bases, with 14 bases lying between them. Generated by immunoSEQ multiplex PCR, the TCRdb table keeps only in-frame clones and is missing some. The profile shows 50,000 to 80,000 clones, 91% of them singletons. This clone was recorded a few times. The antigen remains undetermined. The sequencing used CD4+ or CD8+ T cells sorted from blood, collected in a trial of the OX40 agonist ivuxolimab. This sequence originates from an adult with an advanced solid tumor such as melanoma, head and neck, liver or kidney cancer. The chain is built from TRBV29-1 and TRBJ1-5; D might be TRBD1 (5 bases). This CDR3 is CSGRDSRNQPQHF. In DNA, the CDR3 is TGCAGCGGCAGGGATAGTCGAAATCAGCCCCAGCATTTT.